This TCR beta chain was captured by sequencing in a study of T cells expressing NK-cell markers. Following a re-call of the 5' RACE reads, TCRdb has one entry per CDR3 protein and lacks DNA. The table counts about 460,000 distinct CDR3 sequences; approximately 1.4% lies in the top ten. Study findings and constraints: There were a few donors in whom these clonotypes also led the CD3+CD56-NKG2C+ fraction.

With regard to this clonotype: The target antigen is unknown.

Germline assignment: CDR1 SGHRS and CDR2 YFSETQ. There are 18 residues in the CDR3. The receptor was derived from a woman aged 45-65 years in good health. Sequencing input: blood T cells: a sorted CD56 or NKG2C T cell subset, CD4+ or CD8+ T cells, or bulk PBMC T cells (not recorded which). This sequence joins TRBV5-1 and TRBJ2-3; with no DNA, the TCRdb D assignment of TRBD1 cannot be verified. CDR3 in amino acids: CASSLKDRVVAPEDTQYF.